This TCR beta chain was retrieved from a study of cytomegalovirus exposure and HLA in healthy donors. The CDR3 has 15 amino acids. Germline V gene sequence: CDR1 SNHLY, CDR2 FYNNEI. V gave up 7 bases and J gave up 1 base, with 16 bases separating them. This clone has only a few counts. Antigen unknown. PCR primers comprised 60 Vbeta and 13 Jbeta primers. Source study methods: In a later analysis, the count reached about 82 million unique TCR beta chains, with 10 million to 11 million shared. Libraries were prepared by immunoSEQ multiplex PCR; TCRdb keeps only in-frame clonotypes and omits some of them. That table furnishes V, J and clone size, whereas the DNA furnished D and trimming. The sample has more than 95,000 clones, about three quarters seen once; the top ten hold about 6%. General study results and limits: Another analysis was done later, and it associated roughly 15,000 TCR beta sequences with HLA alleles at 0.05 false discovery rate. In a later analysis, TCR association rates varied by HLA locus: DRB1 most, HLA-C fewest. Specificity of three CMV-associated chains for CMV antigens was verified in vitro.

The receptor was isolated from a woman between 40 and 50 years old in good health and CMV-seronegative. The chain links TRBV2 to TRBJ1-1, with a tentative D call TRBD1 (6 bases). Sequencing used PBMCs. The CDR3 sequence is CASNLWGPENTEAFF. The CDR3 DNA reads TGTGCCAGCAACCTCTGGGGGCCGGAGAACACTGAAGCTTTCTTT.